This TCR beta chain appears in the sequencing data of a study of OX40 agonist ivuxolimab in advanced cancers. Points from the study as a whole: The investigators did not determine what antigen specificity the expanded peripheral T cells had.

Comment on this clone: Antigen: not known.

CDR1 MNHEY and CDR2 SMNVEV come from the germline V gene (reference sequence). V lost 5 bases to trimming and J lost 1 base; unmatched junction nucleotides: 4. The CDR3 is 14 amino acids. Some clones are missing from TCRdb's copy, which holds only in-frame ones; the method was immunoSEQ multiplex PCR. The sample lists tens of thousands of clones, about 93% occurring once. The origin of this receptor is an adult with an advanced solid tumor such as melanoma, head and neck, liver or kidney cancer. The J gene is TRBJ1-1, the V gene TRBV27; 7 nucleotides agree with TRBD1. The source was CD4+ or CD8+ T cells sorted from blood, collected in a trial of the OX40 agonist ivuxolimab. The CDR3: CASSPRGRNTEAFF. The CDR3 DNA sequence: TGTGCCAGCAGTCCTAGGGGGCGGAACACTGAAGCTTTCTTT.